A single sample is the source of the 25 T cell receptor beta chains below, sequenced in a study of T cells after yellow fever vaccination. Via MiXCR, TCRdb re-called the 5' RACE reads, giving one row per CDR3 protein. The table has 100,000 to 150,000 distinct CDR3 sequences, approximately 7% seen once. Material: CD4+ T cells sorted from PBMCs, obtained 10 days after the first yellow fever vaccination. All receptors derive from a man aged 18 to 29 who received the YFV17D yellow fever vaccine.

This clonotype was detected ten times or more. The genes are TRBV4-1 and TRBJ1-2, with TRBD1 matching over 7 bases. Trimming at V came to 0 bases and at J to 5 bases, leaving 3 bases not matched to a gene. CDR1 and CDR2 from the germline V gene are MGHRA and YSYEKL. This CDR3 is 14 amino acids long. CDR3 sequence: CASSQDLRGYGYTF. As DNA, the CDR3 is TGCGCCAGCAGCCAAGATCTCAGGGGGTATGGCTACACCTTC.

This clonotype was observed at least ten times. The chain combines TRBV5-5 with TRBJ2-3, with D perhaps matching TRBD2 (5 bases). V was clipped by 4 bases and J by 6 bases, with 12 bases between them. In germline, CDR1 is SGHKS, CDR2 YYEKEE (reference sequence). The CDR3 loop spans 13 amino acids. Written as DNA, the CDR3 is TGTGCCAGCAGCGAGGGAACATCCGATACGCAGTATTTT. It yields the protein CASSEGTSDTQYF.

In this sample, this clonotype turned up many times. The chain has TRBV7-9 and TRBJ1-1; 8 bases are shared with TRBD1. This CDR3 is built from 13 residues. The trim removed 5 bases at V and 5 bases at J, leaving 4 bases unmatched. CDR1 SEHNR and CDR2 FQNEAQ come from the germline V gene (reference sequence). The CDR3 DNA sequence: TGTGCCAGCAGCCACGACAGGGGAACTGAAGCTTTCTTT. Translated: CASSHDRGTEAFF.

This clonotype was observed many times. This chain connects TRBV5-1 to TRBJ2-1; no definite D call. Germline CDR1 reads SGHRS; CDR2 reads YFSETQ. Trimming shortened V by 6 bases and J by 7 bases, and 14 bases separated the two germline ends. This CDR3 comprises 13 residues. The CDR3 is CASTAELGNEQFF. As DNA, the CDR3 is TGCGCCAGCACGGCGGAGCTTGGAAATGAGCAGTTCTTC. The full variable domain, with the rest looked up from reference TRBV5-1 and TRBJ2-1, is KAGVTQTPRYLIKTRGQQVTLSCSPISGHRSVSWYQQTPGQGLQFLFEYFSETQRNKGNFPGRFSGRQFSNSRSEMNVSTLELGDSALYLCASTAELGNEQFFGPGTRLTVL.

In this sample, this clonotype turned up many times. The rearrangement uses TRBV29-1 and TRBJ2-2; no firm D call. The CDR3 sequence is 13 residues long. V gave up 3 bases and J gave up 3 bases, with 8 bases separating them. Per germline, CDR1 SQVTM and CDR2 ANQGSEA. The CDR3 sequence is CSVDKLDTGELFF. The CDR3 DNA follows: TGCAGCGTTGACAAACTCGACACCGGGGAGCTGTTTTTT.

There are a few counts of this clonotype. The gene calls are TRBV5-1 and TRBJ1-2; D gene unclear. Germline values: CDR1 SGHRS, CDR2 YFSETQ. Trimming shortened V by 1 base and J by 6 bases, and 7 bases separated the two germline ends. This CDR3 comprises 12 residues. The CDR3 bases are TGCGCCAGCAGCTTGAATGGGGATGGCTACACCTTC. This sequence encodes CASSLNGDGYTF.

This clonotype was recorded many times. This chain uses TRBV6-1 with TRBJ1-5, with D possibly being TRBD1 (5 bases). The CDR3 covers 15 residues. Trimming shortened V by 4 bases and J by 7 bases, and 17 bases separated the two germline ends. Germline assignment: CDR1 MNHNS and CDR2 SASEGT. In DNA form, the CDR3 reads TGTGCCAGCAGTGGTCGACAGACTCTAGGGCAGCCCCAGCATTTT. It specifies CASSGRQTLGQPQHF.

This clonotype was counted many times. V and J are TRBV20-1 and TRBJ2-3; a possible D gene is TRBD1 (5 bases). Per the germline V gene, CDR1 is DFQATT and CDR2 is SNEGSKA (reference sequence). This CDR3 contains 15 residues. Trimming shortened V by 0 bases and J by 3 bases, and 13 bases separated the two germline ends. The CDR3 spells CSARDVGRATDTQYF. CDR3 DNA: TGCAGTGCTAGAGATGTGGGCAGGGCGACAGATACGCAGTATTTT.

This clonotype was recorded many times. CDR3 loop: CASGLDSGPYEQYF. The CDR3 coding sequence is TGTGCTAGTGGTTTGGACTCGGGGCCATACGAGCAGTACTTC. The V gene is TRBV12-5, the J gene TRBJ2-7; D tentatively fits TRBD1 or TRBD2 (5 bases each). Per the germline V gene, CDR1 is LGHNT and CDR2 is FRNRAP. This CDR3 is built from 14 residues. Trimming pared 1 base from V and 4 bases from J, leaving 11 bases between. Full variable domain (outside the CDR3, taken from reference TRBV12-5 and TRBJ2-7): DARVTQTPRHKVTEMGQEVTMRCQPILGHNTVFWYRQTMMQGLELLAYFRNRAPLDDSGMPKDRFSAEMPDATLATLKIQPSEPRDSAVYFCASGLDSGPYEQYFGPGTRLTVT.

This clonotype was counted many times. This chain uses TRBV6-5 with TRBJ2-5, with TRBD2 matching 9 bases. Per the germline V gene, CDR1 is MNHEY and CDR2 is SVGAGI. With V trimmed by 0 bases and J by 4 bases, 6 bases remained unmatched. The CDR3 loop spans 16 amino acids. In DNA, the CDR3 is TGTGCCAGCAGTTACTCGATGGCGGGGGGGGGAGAGACCCAGTACTTC. It is translated as CASSYSMAGGGETQYF.

The sample holds many counts of this clonotype. J is TRBJ2-3 and V is TRBV14, with D perhaps TRBD2 (7 bases). V lost 3 bases and J 4 bases, leaving 20 bases between the germline ends. The CDR3 loop spans 17 amino acids. Germline-derived CDR1 and CDR2 are SGHDN and FVKESK. The CDR3 coding sequence is TGTGCCAGCAGCCACCGACTACAGGGAGGGGGAGCAGATACGCAGTATTTT. Its protein is CASSHRLQGGGADTQYF.

This clonotype has more than one count but fewer than ten. This chain joins TRBV18 and TRBJ2-3, with 7 nucleotides matching TRBD1. V lost 4 bases to trimming and J lost 4 bases; unmatched junction nucleotides: 20. This CDR3 contains 19 residues. Germline V CDR1 and CDR2: KGHSH, LQKENI. The chain's CDR3 is CASSQPRQGSPWWADTQYF. As DNA, the CDR3 is TGTGCCAGCTCACAACCCAGACAGGGTTCGCCCTGGTGGGCAGATACGCAGTATTTT.

The chain joins TRBV20-1 to TRBJ2-2, with D unresolved. The length of the CDR3 is 13 residues. V lost 0 bases and J 6 bases, leaving 8 bases between the germline ends. The V gene's germline CDR1 is DFQATT and CDR2 SNEGSKA (reference sequence). In nucleotides, the CDR3 is TGCAGTGCTAGAGATCCTAGTCCCGGGGAGCTGTTTTTT. This sequence encodes CSARDPSPGELFF.

This clonotype is a singleton in its sample. Given a much more abundant clone one base away, this may be a read error. The CDR3 DNA sequence: TGCGCCAGCAGCCCACAAGGCGGGAGGATGGATACGCAGTATTTT. Residues: CASSPQGGRMDTQYF. The V and J genes are TRBV4-3 and TRBJ2-3; 8 positions match TRBD2. The junction had 9 bases not matched to a gene; V was cut back by 4 bases and J by 6 bases. In germline, CDR1 is LGHNA, CDR2 YSLEER. The CDR3 runs 15 residues.

This clonotype was recorded at least ten times. The chain employs TRBV5-1 and TRBJ2-2; 7 nucleotides match TRBD1. J was trimmed by 6 bases and V by 4 bases; bases with no gene match: 3. The CDR3 covers 13 residues. Germline V lookup: CDR1 SGHRS, CDR2 YFSETQ. The CDR3 reads CASSPDRAGELFF. Written as DNA, the CDR3 is TGCGCCAGCAGCCCCGACAGGGCCGGGGAGCTGTTTTTT. Together with reference TRBV5-1 and TRBJ2-2, the CDR3 gives the full variable domain: KAGVTQTPRYLIKTRGQQVTLSCSPISGHRSVSWYQQTPGQGLQFLFEYFSETQRNKGNFPGRFSGRQFSNSRSEMNVSTLELGDSALYLCASSPDRAGELFFGEGSRLTVL.

The chain combines TRBV18 with TRBJ1-2, with D unresolved. The germline gives CDR1 KGHSH, CDR2 LQKENI. Trimming took 8 bases from V and 5 from J, leaving 15 bases between them. This CDR3 region has 13 residues. The CDR3 spells CASLQGGNYGYTF. The CDR3 DNA reads as TGTGCCAGCCTCCAAGGCGGCAATTATGGCTACACCTTC.

Ten or more counts support this clonotype. The genes are TRBV3-1 and TRBJ2-5, with D tentatively TRBD2 (5 bases). Germline-derived CDR1 and CDR2 are LGHDT and YNNKEL (reference sequence). This CDR3 spans 16 amino acids. Deletions cut 1 base from V and 1 base from J, with 13 bases between. CDR3 bases: TGTGCCAGCAGCCAAGGCCTAGCAACTTCCCAAGAGACCCAGTACTTC. Translating it yields CASSQGLATSQETQYF.

This clonotype was recorded many times. CDR3 bases: TGTGCCATTCGGGACAGGGGTTTTGATGACTATGGCTACACCTTC. Translated: CAIRDRGFDDYGYTF. The chain links TRBV10-3 to TRBJ1-2, with TRBD1 matching over 10 bases. The CDR3 runs 15 residues. The germline CDR1 and CDR2 sequences are ENHRY and SYGVKD. The J segment lost 3 bases and the V segment lost 9 bases, leaving 10 bases of the junction unmatched.

This clonotype was observed many times. The CDR3 protein is CASSFLVGIEAFF. The DNA of the CDR3 is TGTGCCAGCAGCTTTTTGGTGGGAATTGAAGCTTTCTTT. The chain is built from TRBV7-6 and TRBJ1-1, with D unclear. There are 13 residues in the CDR3. CDR1 is SGHVS and CDR2 is FNYEAQ in the germline V gene. Trimming took 3 bases from V and 7 from J, leaving 12 bases between them.

V is TRBV6-5 and J is TRBJ1-5; D not certain. The CDR3 spans 14 residues. Trimming took off 8 bases at V and 6 bases at J, with 17 bases between the two ends. Germline CDR1 reads MNHEY; CDR2 reads SVGAGI. CDR3 DNA: TGTGCCAGCTTTGAGCCGGCGGAGGCTCAGCCCCAGCATTTT. It encodes CASFEPAEAQPQHF.

This clonotype was seen at least ten times. The rearrangement joins TRBV7-2 to TRBJ2-1; TRBD1 might be the D (5 bases). The CDR3 length is 14 residues. With 8 bases removed from V and 7 bases from J, the gap between germline ends came to 18 bases. CDR1 is SGHTA, CDR2 FQGNSA, per germline. For the CDR3, the DNA is TGTGCCAGCCCGGATAACAATAGGGGAAATGAGCAGTTCTTC. Encoded protein: CASPDNNRGNEQFF.

Ten or more counts support this clonotype. V gene TRBV5-1 combines with J gene TRBJ2-3, with D unclear. V lost 3 bases, J lost 2 bases, and 7 bases lay in between. This CDR3 is 13 amino acids long. CDR1 SGHRS and CDR2 YFSETQ come from the germline V gene. CDR3 amino acids: CASSYGNTDTQYF. CDR3 bases: TGCGCCAGCAGCTATGGGAACACAGATACGCAGTATTTT.

This clonotype occurred a few times. This sequence joins TRBV6-1 and TRBJ1-5; a weak D match, TRBD1 (5 bases). V was cut by 2 bases and J by 7 bases, with 9 bases left in between. The CDR3 length is 13 residues. The germline V gene has CDR1 MNHNS and CDR2 SASEGT. The CDR3 here is CASSETGDQPQHF. The CDR3 nucleotides are TGTGCCAGCAGTGAAACCGGGGACCAGCCCCAGCATTTT.

This clonotype has at least ten counts. The chain uses TRBV11-2 and TRBJ1-4; D not resolved. Trimming pared 1 base from V and 0 bases from J, leaving 12 bases between. The CDR3 sequence is 17 residues long. CDR1 SGHAT and CDR2 FQNNGV come from the germline V gene. The CDR3: CASSLVVPGATNEKLFF. DNA for the CDR3: TGTGCCAGCAGCTTAGTGGTACCGGGCGCAACTAATGAAAAACTGTTTTTT.

This clonotype was recorded many times. The chain combines TRBV15 with TRBJ1-1; possible D gene TRBD1, 5 bases. Germline V gene sequence: CDR1 LNHNV, CDR2 YYDKDF (reference sequence). The V end lost 1 base, the J end lost 1 base, and 10 bases lay between the germline ends. The CDR3 runs 15 residues. Here the CDR3 DNA reads TGTGCCACCAGCAGAGGGAGGGGACCGAACACTGAAGCTTTCTTT. Translating gives CATSRGRGPNTEAFF. Drawing the rest from reference TRBV15 and TRBJ1-1, the complete variable domain is DAMVIQNPRYQVTQFGKPVTLSCSQTLNHNVMYWYQQKSSQAPKLLFHYYDKDFNNEADTPDNFQSRRPNTSFCFLDIRSPGLGDTAMYLCATSRGRGPNTEAFFGQGTRLTVV.